The present entry profiles one T cell receptor (beta chain) with its context. Its antigen is undetermined. Sample treatment: approximately 18 received Ad26.COV2.S at low or high dose, single or two shots; several received placebo; per-sample allocation not given. Collection of samples fell on day 63 after the first vaccine or placebo injection. The V end was cut by 0 bases, the J end by 6 bases, with 8 bases between. Germline V gene sequence: CDR1 LGHDT, CDR2 YNNKEL (reference sequence). This CDR3 has 14 residues. This record belongs to a study of Ad26.COV2.S vaccination and SARS-CoV-2 variants. Study-level results: Participants given vaccine showed non-spike TCR breadth similar to that of placebo recipients. In TCR breadth and depth analyses, total T cell responses may have been underestimated. Spike-specific TCR breadth ran higher among vaccine recipients than placebo recipients.

The assay was immunoSEQ multiplex PCR, and TCRdb's table has in-frame clones only and misses some. The sample consists of about 390,000 clones, approximately 91% of them appearing once. This TCR derives from a person aged 18-60 years who received the Ad26.COV2.S COVID-19 vaccine or a placebo. The rearrangement links TRBV3-1 (or the pseudogene TRBV3-2) to TRBJ2-2; D gene uncertain. The sequencing used peripheral blood, collected in a trial of Ad26.COV2.S vaccine versus placebo. The CDR3 sequence is CASSQDLGSGELFF. CDR3 nucleotide sequence: TGTGCCAGCAGCCAAGATTTAGGGTCCGGGGAGCTGTTTTTT.